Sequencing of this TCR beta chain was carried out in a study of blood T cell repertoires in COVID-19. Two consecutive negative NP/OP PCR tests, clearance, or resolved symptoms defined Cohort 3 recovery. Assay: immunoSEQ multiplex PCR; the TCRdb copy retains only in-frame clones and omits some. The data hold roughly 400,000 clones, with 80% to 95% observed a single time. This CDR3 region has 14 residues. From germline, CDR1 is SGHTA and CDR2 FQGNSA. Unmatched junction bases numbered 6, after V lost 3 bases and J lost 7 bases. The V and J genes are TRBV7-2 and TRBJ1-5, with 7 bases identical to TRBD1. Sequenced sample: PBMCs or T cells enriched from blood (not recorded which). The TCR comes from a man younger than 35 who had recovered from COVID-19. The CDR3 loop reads CASSLTGIGQPQHF. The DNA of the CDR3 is TGTGCCAGCAGCTTGACAGGGATAGGCCAGCCCCAGCATTTT. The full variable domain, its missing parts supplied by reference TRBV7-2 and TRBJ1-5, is GAGVSQSPSNKVTEKGKDVELRCDPISGHTALYWYRQSLGQGLEFLIYFQGNSAPDKSGLPSDRFSAERTGGSVSTLTIQRTQQEDSAVYLCASSLTGIGQPQHFGDGTRLSIL.